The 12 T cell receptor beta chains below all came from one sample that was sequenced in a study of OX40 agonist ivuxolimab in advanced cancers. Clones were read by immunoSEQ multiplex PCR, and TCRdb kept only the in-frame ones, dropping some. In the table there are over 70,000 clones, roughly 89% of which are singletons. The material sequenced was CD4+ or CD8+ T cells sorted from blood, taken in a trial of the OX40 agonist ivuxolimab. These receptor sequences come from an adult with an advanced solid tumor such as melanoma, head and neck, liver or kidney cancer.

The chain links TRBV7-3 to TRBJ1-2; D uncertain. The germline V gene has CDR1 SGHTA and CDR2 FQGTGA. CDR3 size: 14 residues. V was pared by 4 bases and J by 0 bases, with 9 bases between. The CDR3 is CASSYAATNYGYTF. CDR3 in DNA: TGTGCCAGCAGCTATGCGGCTACTAACTATGGCTACACCTTC.

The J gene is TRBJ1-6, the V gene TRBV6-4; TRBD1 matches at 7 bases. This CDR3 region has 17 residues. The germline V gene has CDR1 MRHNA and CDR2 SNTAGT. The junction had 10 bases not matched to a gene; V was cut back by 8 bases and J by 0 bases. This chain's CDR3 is CASLRQGISSYNSPLHF. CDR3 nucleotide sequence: TGTGCCAGCCTTAGACAGGGAATAAGCTCCTATAATTCACCCCTCCACTTT.

As DNA, the CDR3 is TGTGCCAGCAGCTTGGGCGGGGGTCGTAATGGCTACACCTTC. Its translation: CASSLGGGRNGYTF. The J gene is TRBJ1-2, the V gene TRBV5-4, with D possibly matching TRBD1 (5 bases). The CDR3 is 14 residues long. The V end was cut by 0 bases, the J end by 6 bases, with 12 bases between. The germline V gene has CDR1 SGHNT and CDR2 YYREEE (reference sequence).

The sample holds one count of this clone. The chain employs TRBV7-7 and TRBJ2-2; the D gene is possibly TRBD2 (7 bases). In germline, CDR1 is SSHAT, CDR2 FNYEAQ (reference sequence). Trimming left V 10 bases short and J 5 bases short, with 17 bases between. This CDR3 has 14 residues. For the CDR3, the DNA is TGTGCCATTTTAGGCGGGGGCGCAACCGGGGAGCTGTTTTTT. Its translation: CAILGGGATGELFF.

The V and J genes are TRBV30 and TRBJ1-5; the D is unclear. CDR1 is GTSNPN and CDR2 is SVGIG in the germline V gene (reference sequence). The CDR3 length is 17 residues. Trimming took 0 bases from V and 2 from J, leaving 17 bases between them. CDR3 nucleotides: TGTGCCTGGAGTGTGCGTTGGGATCTTGGCGGCAATCAGCCCCAGCATTTT. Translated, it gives CAWSVRWDLGGNQPQHF.

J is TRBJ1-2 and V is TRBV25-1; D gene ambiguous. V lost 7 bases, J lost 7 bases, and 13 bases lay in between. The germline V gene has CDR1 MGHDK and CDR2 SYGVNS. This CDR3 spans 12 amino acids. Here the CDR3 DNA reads TGTGCCAGCACCCCGGGAGGGAGTGGCTACACCTTC. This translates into CASTPGGSGYTF.

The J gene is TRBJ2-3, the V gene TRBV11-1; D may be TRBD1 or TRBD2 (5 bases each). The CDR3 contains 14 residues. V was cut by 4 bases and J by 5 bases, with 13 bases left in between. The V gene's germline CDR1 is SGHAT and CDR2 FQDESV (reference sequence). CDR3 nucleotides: TGTGCCAGCAGCTCCTGGGACCGGGGAGATACGCAGTATTTT. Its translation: CASSSWDRGDTQYF.

CDR3 DNA sequence: TGTGCCTGGAGTGTGGTAGGGGAGGAGCAGTTCTTC. It translates to CAWSVVGEEQFF. The rearrangement links TRBV30 to TRBJ2-1; D may match TRBD1 or TRBD2 (5 bases each). The length of the CDR3 is 12 residues. Deletions cut 0 bases from V and 10 bases from J, with 10 bases between. Germline CDR1 reads GTSNPN; CDR2 reads SVGIG (reference sequence). Variable domain in full (rest from reference TRBV30 and TRBJ2-1): SQTIHQWPATLVQPVGSPLSLECTVEGTSNPNLYWYRQAAGRGLQLLFYSVGIGQISSEVPQNLSASRPQDRQFILSSKKLLLSDSGFYLCAWSVVGEEQFFGPGTRLTVL.

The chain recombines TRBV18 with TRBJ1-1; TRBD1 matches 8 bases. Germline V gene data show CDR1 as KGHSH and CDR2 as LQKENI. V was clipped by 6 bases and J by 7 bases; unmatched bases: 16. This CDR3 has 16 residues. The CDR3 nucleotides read TGTGCCAGCTCCCACGGGGGGGGCAGGGGGCGAGTTGAAGCTTTCTTT. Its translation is CASSHGGGRGRVEAFF.

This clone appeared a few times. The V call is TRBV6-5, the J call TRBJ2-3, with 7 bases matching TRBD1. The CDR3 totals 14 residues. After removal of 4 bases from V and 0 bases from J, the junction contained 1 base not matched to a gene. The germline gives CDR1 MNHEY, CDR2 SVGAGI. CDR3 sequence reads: CASSWGQSTDTQYF. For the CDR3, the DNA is TGTGCCAGCAGTTGGGGACAGAGCACAGATACGCAGTATTTT.

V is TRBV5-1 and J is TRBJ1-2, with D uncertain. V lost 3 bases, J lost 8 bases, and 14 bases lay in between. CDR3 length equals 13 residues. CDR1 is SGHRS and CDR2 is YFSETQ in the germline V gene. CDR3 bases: TGCGCCAGCAGCTCCGGTTCGGGGAGCGGCTACACCTTC. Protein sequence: CASSSGSGSGYTF.

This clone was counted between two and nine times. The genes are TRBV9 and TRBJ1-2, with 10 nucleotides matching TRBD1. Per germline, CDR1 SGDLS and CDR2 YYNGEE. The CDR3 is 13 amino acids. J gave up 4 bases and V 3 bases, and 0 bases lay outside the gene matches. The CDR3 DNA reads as TGTGCCAGCAGCGGGGACAGGGGCTATGGCTACACCTTC. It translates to CASSGDRGYGYTF.